The clone carrying this TCR beta chain was counted many times. The antigen remains undetermined. The data were obtained in a study of neurological immune-mediated disorders. Findings and limits, study-wide: Among expanded clones, no CDR3 amino acid sequences were shared across subjects, a pattern suggesting private repertoires in all groups.

Trimming took 4 bases from V and 8 from J; bases not matched to a gene: 6. Germline V lookup: CDR1 SGHRS, CDR2 YFSETQ. There are 14 residues in the CDR3. The cDNA was generated by 5'RACE with 10-nucleotide random UMIs. In TCRdb, the 5' RACE reads were re-called with MiXCR into one record per CDR3 protein. The sample yields approximately 87,000 distinct CDR3 sequences, over 12% seen once. Volunteers from a blood bank in Maryland, USA, constituted the healthy controls. This clonotype was sampled from a woman aged 50 to 60 in good health. The sequenced sample consisted of PBMCs. The rearrangement links TRBV5-1 to TRBJ2-1, with 10 bases identical to TRBD2. The CDR3 nucleotides are TGCGCCAGCAGCCGCAGCGGGGGGGCGGATGAGCAGTTCTTC. Amino acid sequence: CASSRSGGADEQFF.